This T cell receptor (beta chain) was obtained from a study of regulatory T cells in long-lasting Graves disease. Study results and limitations: Whereas about a thousand public clonotypes were shared by new patients, persistent patients shared more, at some 2,900. Newly diagnosed patients had higher TCR diversity than persistent Graves' patients did. Persistent disease preferred TRBV28, TRBJ1-2 and TRBJ2-5.

Specified time point: persistent/refractory GD, antithyroid drugs over 5 years with positive TRAb. The TCR library used RNA extracted from PBMCs. Library construction for TCR beta used iRepertoire HTBI primers and Arm-PCR of CDR3 regions. In the original processing: The identification of about 68 TRBV and roughly 14 TRBJ segments was made across samples. TCRdb redid the calling of the multiplex PCR reads with MiXCR, one entry per CDR3 protein. These V and J calls originate from TCRdb's pipeline instead of the authors' own analysis. The table shows around 450,000 distinct CDR3 sequences, with roughly 21% occurring only once. The CDR3 has 15 amino acids. Trimming left V 4 bases short and J 1 base short, with 13 bases between. Germline CDR1 and CDR2: SGHDN and FVKESK. There are many counts of this clonotype. Its specificity is unknown.

The clonotype was recovered from a female donor with Graves disease. J is TRBJ2-5 and V is TRBV14; a possible D gene is TRBD2 (6 bases). This specimen was peripheral blood mononuclear cells (PBMCs), taken when the disease was refractory, from a patient treated with antithyroid drugs. This chain's CDR3 is CASSPFAGSQETQYF. The CDR3 nucleotides read TGTGCCAGCAGCCCCTTTGCGGGGAGCCAAGAGACCCAGTACTTC.